This is a list of T cell receptor beta chains from one sample in a study of T cell repertoires in cytomegalovirus infection. TCRdb reprocessed the reads via MiXCR and lists one record per CDR3 protein. The table shows roughly 990,000 distinct CDR3 sequences, with 25% to 40% occurring only once. For these TCRs, the target antigens are not known. The sample was cultured CD8+ T cells from PBMCs, taken from culture after CMV antigen stimulation. These receptors were collected from a human donor in good health (CMV status not recorded). Some clones in this sample may be carry-over from other donors' samples. CDR3s include the opening cysteine and the closing phenylalanine or tryptophan. D genes are given only for firm matches. Expanded clones are given a class, and other clones once, few, many or no size at all.

d_gene	abundance	v_gene	j_gene	CDR3nt	CDR3aa
-	-	TRBV6-5	TRBJ1-1	TGTGCCAGCAGTTACCCGCCGGGGGGCTGGAGGGGCACTGAAGCTTTCTTT	CASSYPPGGWRGTEAFF
TRBD1	-	TRBV13	TRBJ2-1	TGTGCCAGCAGCTTAGGCAGGGGGCAAGGCAATGAGCAGTTCTTC	CASSLGRGQGNEQFF
-	many	TRBV5-1	TRBJ2-3	TGCGCCAGCAGCCCTTGGGGTCCAGGCACAGATACGCAGTATTTT	CASSPWGPGTDTQYF
TRBD2	few	TRBV28	TRBJ2-3	TGTGCCAGCAGCCTTCCAATAGGGCGGTTGGGACTAGCGGGGGACACAGATACGCAGTATTTT	CASSLPIGRLGLAGDTDTQYF
-	many	TRBV7-2	TRBJ1-1	TGTGCCAGCAGCTCAGAGGGGGGGATCACTGAAGCTTTCTTT	CASSSEGGITEAFF
TRBD1	few	TRBV5-5	TRBJ2-3	TGTGCCAGCGACATACCGGGACAGGGGGCGGGTACGCAGTATTTT	CASDIPGQGAGTQYF
TRBD1	once	TRBV2	TRBJ1-1	TGTGCCAGCAGATTTGGGACAGGGTGGACTGAAGCTTTCTTT	CASRFGTGWTEAFF
TRBD1	many	TRBV7-2	TRBJ2-1	TGTGCCAGCAGCAAAGCGCGACAGGGGTTCTACAATGAGCAGTTCTTC	CASSKARQGFYNEQFF
-	-	TRBV20-1	TRBJ1-5	TGCAGTGCCACGTGGACTTCTAGCAATCAGCCCCAGCATTTT	CSATWTSSNQPQHF
-	once	TRBV15	TRBJ2-5	TGTGCCACCAGCAGAGATCCGTCACAGGGCGCCCAGTACTTC	CATSRDPSQGAQYF
-	-	TRBV2	TRBJ2-3	TGTGCCAGCAGTGACCCTAACCCCGCCCCCGGAGGCACAGATACGCAGTATTTT	CASSDPNPAPGGTDTQYF
-	-	TRBV15	TRBJ2-2	TGTGCCACCGACGGGACCCCGTTAGGCACCGGGGAGCTGTTTTTT	CATDGTPLGTGELFF
TRBD1	many	TRBV4-1	TRBJ1-2	TGCGCCAGCAGCCAGGAGACCGGGACAGCCTCCTACACCTTC	CASSQETGTASYTF
TRBD2	-	TRBV5-6	TRBJ2-7	TGTGCCAGCAGCTTGGGTCCGTGGGAGGGCTACGAGCAGTACTTC	CASSLGPWEGYEQYF
-	-	TRBV4-1	TRBJ2-2	TGCGCCAGCAGCCAAGAGGGGTTAGCCGGGGAGCTGTTTTTT	CASSQEGLAGELFF
-	many	TRBV7-2	TRBJ1-1	TGTGCCAGCAGCTTACTGGACGGAAACACTGAAGCTTTCTTT	CASSLLDGNTEAFF
-	few	TRBV20-1	TRBJ1-2	TGCAGTGCTAGATCTCCCCTCGGGGGGACCCACACCTTC	CSARSPLGGTHTF
-	few	TRBV6-8	TRBJ1-1	TGTGCCAGCAGTGCACTTGGGGACACTGAAGCTTTCTTT	CASSALGDTEAFF
TRBD2	many	TRBV7-6	TRBJ2-1	TGTGCCAGCAGCTTAGTTGCGGGGGGAATCTACAATGAGCAGTTCTTC	CASSLVAGGIYNEQFF
-	many	TRBV24-1	TRBJ2-5	TGTGCCACCAGTGATTTCGGTCAGGGCGCGTCGAAAGAGACCCAGTACTTC	CATSDFGQGASKETQYF
TRBD2	few	TRBV7-2	TRBJ2-1	TGTGCCAGCAGCTTAGTTTCCGGGGGGGGATACAATGAGCAGTTCTTC	CASSLVSGGGYNEQFF
-	-	TRBV4-1	TRBJ2-7	TGCGCCAGCAGCCAGGTAGGAGGTGGCGAGCAGTACTTC	CASSQVGGGEQYF
TRBD1	many	TRBV6-2/TRBV6-3	TRBJ2-5	TGTGCCAGCAACGGACAGGGGGCGGCGGAGACCCAGTACTTC	CASNGQGAAETQYF
-	many	TRBV7-2	TRBJ2-2	TGTGCCAGCAGCGCCCCTTGGAACACCGGGGAGCTGTTTTTT	CASSAPWNTGELFF
-	-	TRBV6-5	TRBJ1-1	TGTGCCAGCTTCTTGAACACTGAAGCTTTCTTT	CASFLNTEAFF
-	-	TRBV19	TRBJ1-1	TGTGCCAGTAGTCCAAGTCGACGGCTAAACACTGAAGCTTTCTTT	CASSPSRRLNTEAFF
-	-	TRBV4-3	TRBJ1-1	TGCGCCAGCAGCCAGTGGGGTAAGACTGAAGCTTTCTTT	CASSQWGKTEAFF
-	-	TRBV28	TRBJ1-1	TGTGCCAGCAGTCCCAACCCGTTCACTGAAGCTTTCTTT	CASSPNPFTEAFF
-	-	TRBV2	TRBJ2-1	TGTGCCAGCGGATTCACGGGAAACAATGAGCAGTTCTTC	CASGFTGNNEQFF
TRBD2	few	TRBV19	TRBJ2-3	TGTGCCAGTAGTACATCTAGCGGGCCTAGCACAGATACGCAGTATTTT	CASSTSSGPSTDTQYF
-	-	TRBV19	TRBJ1-1	TGTGCCACCACCTGGACGGAGAACACTGAAGCTTTCTTT	CATTWTENTEAFF
-	-	TRBV12-3/TRBV12-4	TRBJ1-2	TGTGCCAGCAGTTTAAATAGTTGGGGCAGTAACTATGGCTACACCTTC	CASSLNSWGSNYGYTF
TRBD2	few	TRBV6-2/TRBV6-3	TRBJ2-3	TGTGCCAGCAGTTACACGGGGGGGGACACAGATACGCAGTATTTT	CASSYTGGDTDTQYF
TRBD1	-	TRBV7-6	TRBJ2-5	TGTGCCAGCAGCACGCGAGGGACAGAGGCGTCCGGGACCCAGTACTTC	CASSTRGTEASGTQYF
-	-	TRBV19	TRBJ2-2	TGTGCCAGTAGTATGGTGGGGAACACCGGGGAGCTGTTTTTT	CASSMVGNTGELFF
TRBD2	-	TRBV3-1	TRBJ2-1	TGTGCCAGCAGCCGAAGCGGGGGTATGCCCGGGGAGCAGTTCTTC	CASSRSGGMPGEQFF
TRBD2	few	TRBV4-1	TRBJ2-5	TGCGCCAGCAGCCCAGGACTGAGCGGGGGGATCCAAGAGACCCAGTACTTC	CASSPGLSGGIQETQYF
TRBD1	-	TRBV7-8	TRBJ1-6	TGTGCCAGCAGCGCAAGACAGGGTCTGAATTCACCCCTCCACTTT	CASSARQGLNSPLHF
TRBD1	many	TRBV13	TRBJ1-2	TGTGCCAGCAACAGGGGAAGGACTGGAGGCTACACCTTC	CASNRGRTGGYTF
-	few	TRBV4-1	TRBJ2-7	TGCGCCAGCAGCCAATCGTTTGGACAGTTTTACGAGCAGTACTTC	CASSQSFGQFYEQYF
-	many	TRBV28	TRBJ1-2	TGTGCCAGCAAGGGAGACGCCAGGATCTATGGCTACACCTTC	CASKGDARIYGYTF
-	-	TRBV7-3	TRBJ2-1	TGTGTCAGCAGCTCCACCCTAAGCTCCTACAATGAGCAGTTCTTC	CVSSSTLSSYNEQFF
-	-	TRBV7-9	TRBJ2-7	TGTGCCAGCAGCTCTCCCCGGGACGCAGAGTACAAGCAGTACTTC	CASSSPRDAEYKQYF
-	once	TRBV5-1	TRBJ1-4	TGCGCCAGCAGTGTCGAGGAGCTACCTAATGAAAAACTGTTTTTT	CASSVEELPNEKLFF
TRBD2	few	TRBV20-1	TRBJ2-3	TGCAGTGCTACCCAGCGGGGGGGCGCAGATACGCAGTATTTT	CSATQRGGADTQYF
-	few	TRBV27	TRBJ1-2	TGTGCCAGCAGTTTATCCCCTTTGTATGGCTACACCTTC	CASSLSPLYGYTF
TRBD2	-	TRBV5-6	TRBJ2-2	TGTGCCAGCAGCTGGGGGGGGAGGAACACCGGGGAGCTGTTTTTT	CASSWGGRNTGELFF
TRBD2	-	TRBV6-5	TRBJ2-1	TGTGCCAGCAGTTACAAGCGGGGGGCGCATACTGAGCAGTTCTTC	CASSYKRGAHTEQFF